The rows below give T cell receptor beta chains drawn from one sample of a study of CD8 T cells in ankylosing spondylitis. TCRdb passed the 5' RACE reads through MiXCR, listing each CDR3 protein once. This sample yields tens of thousands of distinct CDR3 sequences, of which 16% are seen a single time; 45% belongs to the top ten. The sample consisted of blood. The origin of the receptors is a male donor with ankylosing spondylitis or in good health (not recorded which). Each CDR3 is given with its conserved first and last residue. A D gene is named only where the DNA matches it firmly. Clone size is not always given. Where it is, it says once, few, many or a class for expanded clones.

j_call clone_size v_call d_call cdr3_aa cdr3_nt
TRBJ2-3 - TRBV6-2/TRBV6-3 - CASSYPRTVTQYF TGTGCCAGCAGTTACCCCAGGACAGTAACGCAGTATTTT
TRBJ2-3 - TRBV2 - CASSDRATRSTDTQYF TGTGCCAGCAGTGACCGGGCGACTCGTAGCACAGATACGCAGTATTTT
TRBJ2-5 few TRBV7-2 - CASSLSGGTQYF TGTGCCAGCAGCTTATCCGGCGGGACCCAGTACTTC
TRBJ2-2 - TRBV27 TRBD1 CASSPTWTGGRTGELFF TGTGCCAGCAGTCCGACCTGGACAGGGGGAAGGACCGGGGAGCTGTTTTTT
TRBJ2-5 - TRBV28 - CASSSPTNVRQETQYF TGTGCCAGCAGTTCCCCCACTAATGTGAGACAAGAGACCCAGTACTTC
TRBJ1-5 - TRBV10-2 - CASTPENLRNQPQHF TGCGCCAGCACCCCCGAGAATTTAAGAAATCAGCCCCAGCATTTT
TRBJ2-2 - TRBV7-9 - CASSPRRGPNTGELFF TGTGCCAGCAGCCCCCGGAGGGGGCCGAACACCGGGGAGCTGTTTTTT
TRBJ2-3 few TRBV29-1 - CSLTFTSTDTQYF TGCAGCCTGACGTTCACAAGCACAGATACGCAGTATTTT
TRBJ2-2 - TRBV5-5 - CASSIISGELFF TGTGCCAGCAGCATAATCTCCGGGGAGCTGTTTTTT
TRBJ2-1 few TRBV9 TRBD2 CASSVNPLTSSGSDNEQFF TGTGCCAGCAGCGTAAATCCCCTCACCTCCAGCGGGAGCGACAATGAGCAGTTCTTC
TRBJ2-3 few TRBV2 - CASSEGAYTDTQYF TGTGCCAGCAGTGAGGGGGCCTACACAGATACGCAGTATTTT
TRBJ2-2 few TRBV6-5 - CASTKTVNTGELFF TGTGCCAGCACAAAGACAGTGAACACCGGGGAGCTGTTTTTT
TRBJ1-5 few TRBV28 TRBD1 CASSGDREQPQHF TGTGCCAGCAGTGGGGACAGGGAACAGCCCCAGCATTTT
TRBJ2-2 few TRBV10-3 TRBD1 CAIRSGTGGTGELFF TGTGCCATCAGATCCGGGACAGGGGGTACCGGGGAGCTGTTTTTT
TRBJ2-1 few TRBV7-2 - CASSWVGGNEQFF TGTGCCAGCAGCTGGGTTGGGGGCAATGAGCAGTTCTTC
TRBJ1-1 few TRBV4-3 TRBD1 CASSQDHRGAEAFF TGCGCCAGCAGCCAAGATCACAGGGGGGCTGAAGCTTTCTTT
TRBJ2-1 - TRBV14 TRBD2 CASSQSRTSGPHHNEQFF TGTGCCAGCAGCCAATCCCGGACTAGCGGGCCCCATCACAATGAGCAGTTCTTC
TRBJ1-4 few TRBV6-5 - CASGRDATNEKLFF TGTGCCAGCGGACGAGATGCAACTAATGAAAAACTGTTTTTT
TRBJ2-1 - TRBV11-2 TRBD2 CASSLVPSGYNEQFF TGTGCCAGCAGCTTAGTCCCTAGCGGGTACAATGAGCAGTTCTTC
TRBJ2-7 once TRBV20-1 TRBD1 CSAGKTGGKNEQYF TGCAGTGCGGGGAAGACAGGGGGCAAAAACGAGCAGTACTTC
TRBJ2-2 - TRBV9 - CASRETEGDGAGELFF TGTGCCAGCAGGGAGACCGAGGGTGACGGAGCCGGGGAGCTGTTTTTT
TRBJ2-1 few TRBV28 - CASSLGGPSYNEQFF TGTGCCAGCAGCCTCGGGGGACCCTCCTACAATGAGCAGTTCTTC
TRBJ2-3 - TRBV4-3 TRBD2 CASSVTSGSTDTQYF TGCGCCAGCAGCGTTACTAGCGGGAGCACAGATACGCAGTATTTT
TRBJ2-3 - TRBV6-5 - CASSYQGRTTDTQYF TGTGCCAGCAGTTATCAGGGCAGGACAACAGATACGCAGTATTTT
TRBJ2-1 - TRBV29-1 - CSVEERYNEQFF TGCAGCGTTGAAGAGCGCTACAATGAGCAGTTCTTC
TRBJ2-2 - TRBV21-1 - CASSKQNTGELFF TGTGCCAGCAGCAAGCAGAACACCGGGGAGCTGTTTTTT
TRBJ2-2 - TRBV20-1 - CSAATLNTGELFF TGCAGTGCGGCTACTCTAAACACCGGGGAGCTGTTTTTT
TRBJ2-4 - TRBV12-3/TRBV12-4 - CASSLAVGNIQYF TGTGCCAGCAGTTTAGCAGTGGGGAACATTCAGTACTTC
TRBJ2-7 - TRBV5-1 TRBD2 CASRVGTSGAREQYF TGCGCCAGCAGAGTGGGGACTAGCGGAGCCCGGGAGCAGTACTTC